These 30 T cell receptor beta chains came from one sample sequenced in a study of shared clonotypes between healthy human individuals (dated by TCRdb to 2020 to 2021). CD8 naive samples were obtained by positive selection for CCR7 among CD45RO-negative cells, yielding a CD45RA+CCR7+ population from which TemRA cells were excluded. Receptors were amplified or captured by the immunoSEQ multiplex PCR assay. Entries here come from immuneACCESS through TCRdb and include only in-frame sequences with V and J called. Some clones fail to appear in such tables; in the studies checked, an unresolved V gene covers under half of the shortfall, and the cause of the remainder is unknown. For this sample the table gives around 2,000,000 clones, of which around 96% were detected only once. The top ten clones comprise more than 0.95% of the sample. Sequenced input: naive CD8+ T cells sorted from blood. The sample's cell subset or site label, decoded: CD45RA+CCR7+. Receptor source: a man younger than 30 in good health.

For this clone: Possible read error: a much larger clone is one base away. At the DNA level, this CDR3 is encoded by other sequences in the same sample as well. The V and J genes are TRBV9 and TRBJ2-2; D unclear. CDR1 and CDR2 (germline): SGDLS, YYNGEE. The CDR3 extends over 14 amino acids. Trimming left V 0 bases short and J 1 base short, with 4 bases between. The CDR3 protein is CASSVVGNTGELFF. Written as DNA, the CDR3 is TGTGCCAGCAGCGTAGTAGGGAACACCGGGGAGCTGTTTTTT.

The rearrangement joins TRBV9 to TRBJ2-1; D gene uncertain. The CDR3 is 14 residues long. The V end lost 0 bases, the J end lost 3 bases, and 7 bases lay between the germline ends. From germline, CDR1 is SGDLS and CDR2 YYNGEE. CDR3 loop: CASSVVDNYNEQFF. In DNA, the CDR3 is TGTGCCAGCAGCGTAGTGGATAACTACAATGAGCAGTTCTTC.

Regarding this clone: Other DNA sequences within the sample encode an identical CDR3. The chain is built from TRBV27 and TRBJ2-7; D ambiguous. Per the germline V gene, CDR1 is MNHEY and CDR2 is SMNVEV (reference sequence). The CDR3 loop spans 13 amino acids. Deletions cut 3 bases from V and 3 bases from J, with 9 bases between. DNA for the CDR3: TGTGCCAGCAGTTTCCGCGCCGACTACGAGCAGTACTTC. Encoded protein: CASSFRADYEQYF.

This clone has just one count. This chain connects TRBV19 to TRBJ1-2; the match to TRBD1 covers 7 bases. Trimming at V came to 4 bases and at J to 4 bases, leaving 15 bases not matched to a gene. The CDR3 loop spans 17 amino acids. The germline gives CDR1 LNHDA, CDR2 SQIVND (reference sequence). The CDR3 bases are TGTGCCAGTAGTACCGCTAGAACAGGGGAACTCGTCTATGGCTACACCTTC. This gives the protein CASSTARTGELVYGYTF.

CDR3 loop: CASTSTVGSTSLPYNEQFF. CDR3 sequence (DNA): TGTGCCAGTACCTCCACGGTGGGCTCCACTAGCCTACCCTACAATGAGCAGTTCTTC. The chain has TRBV19 and TRBJ2-1; perhaps TRBD2 as D (6 bases). The V and J ends lost 7 bases and 2 bases respectively, with 27 bases between them. CDR1 and CDR2 from the germline V gene are LNHDA and SQIVND (reference sequence). The CDR3 contains 19 residues.

The chain uses TRBV13 and TRBJ2-5; possibly TRBD1 or TRBD2 for D (6 bases each). The germline V gene encodes CDR1 PRHDT and CDR2 FYEKMQ (reference sequence). CDR3 length: 16 residues. V lost 8 bases to trimming and J lost 3 bases, with 22 bases between them. The CDR3 nucleotides read TGTGCCAGCGGGGGGCCTAACGACCGCGGGGAAGAGACCCAGTACTTC. It is translated as CASGGPNDRGEETQYF.

This clone was found a few times. The CDR3: CASSEDRTSYNSPLHF. CDR3 nucleotide sequence: TGTGCCAGCAGTGAAGATCGTACCTCCTATAATTCACCCCTCCACTTT. V and J are TRBV6-1 and TRBJ1-6; D gene unclear. The CDR3 sequence is 16 residues long. V shed 1 base and J shed 0 bases, with 7 bases lying between them. Germline CDR1 MNHNS, CDR2 SASEGT.

This chain links TRBV27 with TRBJ1-1; D is ambiguous. The CDR3 loop spans 15 amino acids. CDR1 is MNHEY and CDR2 is SMNVEV in the germline V gene (reference sequence). V gave up 5 bases and J gave up 3 bases, with 16 bases separating them. CDR3 residues: CASSPMGRMDTEAFF. The CDR3 DNA is TGTGCCAGCAGTCCCATGGGTAGAATGGACACTGAAGCTTTCTTT.

The DNA of the CDR3 is TGTGCCAGCAGTGACTCTCGACTAGCGGGGACGCAGTATTTT. Translating gives CASSDSRLAGTQYF. V gene TRBV6-4 combines with J gene TRBJ2-3; 11 bases fit TRBD2. The CDR3 loop spans 14 amino acids. J lost 9 bases, V lost 0 bases, and 2 bases had no gene match. CDR1 is MRHNA, CDR2 SNTAGT, per germline.

This clone has just one count. The chain combines TRBV4-1 with TRBJ2-1; D is uncertain. The CDR3 contains 16 residues. The germline CDR1 and CDR2 sequences are MGHRA and YSYEKL. With 2 bases removed from V and 0 bases from J, the gap between germline ends came to 11 bases. CDR3 loop: CASSQRAGNSYNEQFF. CDR3 DNA: TGCGCCAGCAGCCAACGGGCTGGTAACTCCTACAATGAGCAGTTCTTC.

This chain connects TRBV4-1 to TRBJ2-1, with 11 nucleotides matching TRBD1. Losses at the gene ends were 0 bases for V and 3 bases for J; bases not matched to a gene: 1. The CDR3 consists of 16 residues. From germline, CDR1 is MGHRA and CDR2 YSYEKL. The CDR3 loop reads CASSQEGTGGYNEQFF. The CDR3 DNA is TGCGCCAGCAGCCAAGAGGGGACAGGGGGCTACAATGAGCAGTTCTTC.

Written as DNA, the CDR3 is TGTGCCAGCAGCTCGGGGGTCCCCTATGGCTACACCTTC. It specifies CASSSGVPYGYTF. The V gene is TRBV7-9, the J gene TRBJ1-2, with D perhaps TRBD1 (5 bases). Germline CDR1 SEHNR, CDR2 FQNEAQ (reference sequence). This CDR3 is built from 13 residues. The V gene lost 4 bases and the J gene lost 4 bases, with 10 bases spanning the gap. The full variable domain, its missing parts supplied by reference TRBV7-9 and TRBJ1-2, is DTGVSQNPRHKITKRGQNVTFRCDPISEHNRLYWYRQTLGQGPEFLTYFQNEAQLEKSRLLSDRFSAERPKGSFSTLEIQRTEQGDSAMYLCASSSGVPYGYTFGSGTRLTVV.

The chain combines TRBV29-1 with TRBJ1-2, with D perhaps matching TRBD1 (6 bases). Germline V gives CDR1 SQVTM, CDR2 ANQGSEA. The CDR3 contains 13 residues. Trimming removed 6 bases from V and 3 bases from J, with 14 bases in between. The CDR3 loop reads CSVRPHRDYGYTF. In DNA, the CDR3 is TGCAGCGTCCGACCTCACAGGGACTATGGCTACACCTTC.

CDR3 sequence (DNA): TGTGCCAGCAGCCCCCCCGGATGGAGTGAGACCCAGTACTTC. It is translated as CASSPPGWSETQYF. The J gene is TRBJ2-5, the V gene TRBV7-8; D call uncertain. CDR3 length: 14 residues. The germline V and J ends were trimmed by 5 bases and 5 bases, with 15 bases remaining between them. The V gene's germline CDR1 is SGHVS and CDR2 FQNEAQ.

The chain is built from TRBV7-3 and TRBJ2-7, with D perhaps given as TRBD1 or TRBD2 (5 bases each). The CDR3 spans 15 residues. Germline assignment: CDR1 SGHTA and CDR2 FQGTGA. Trimming took off 3 bases at V and 1 base at J, with 13 bases between the two ends. The CDR3 coding sequence is TGTGCCAGCAGCTTGTACCCCGGGACGTCCTACGAGCAGTACTTC. Amino acids: CASSLYPGTSYEQYF. The full variable domain, in which reference TRBV7-3 and TRBJ2-7 provide the parts outside the CDR3, is GAGVSQTPSNKVTEKGKYVELRCDPISGHTALYWYRQSLGQGPEFLIYFQGTGAADDSGLPNDRFFAVRPEGSVSTLKIQRTERGDSAVYLCASSLYPGTSYEQYFGPGTRLTVT.

J is TRBJ1-1 and V is TRBV11-2; weak D call: TRBD1 (5 bases). The CDR3 covers 15 residues. Germline CDR1 SGHAT, CDR2 FQNNGV. Trimming took off 1 base at V and 4 bases at J, with 13 bases between the two ends. CDR3 nucleotide sequence: TGTGCCAGCAGCTTAGGGGATTGGGGGACCACTGAAGCTTTCTTT. It translates to CASSLGDWGTTEAFF.

The rearrangement joins TRBV5-4 to TRBJ2-1, with D perhaps TRBD1 or TRBD2 (5 bases each). With 6 bases removed from V and 1 base from J, the gap between germline ends came to 11 bases. The germline V gene has CDR1 SGHNT and CDR2 YYREEE (reference sequence). The length of the CDR3 is 14 residues. CDR3 amino acids: CASTKEGSYNEQFF. The DNA of the CDR3 is TGTGCCAGCACCAAAGAGGGGTCCTACAATGAGCAGTTCTTC.

To note about this clone: Other nucleotide sequences in the sample specify the same CDR3. The gene calls are TRBV7-9 and TRBJ2-7; D is ambiguous. Trimming removed 3 bases at V and 4 bases at J, with 7 bases between. This CDR3 spans 12 amino acids. The germline CDR1 and CDR2 sequences are SEHNR and FQNEAQ (reference sequence). The CDR3 bases are TGTGCCAGCAGCTTGGATCTTTACGAGCAGTACTTC. Amino acid sequence: CASSLDLYEQYF.

Here the CDR3 DNA reads TGTGCCAGCAGCTCACCCGAATGGACACACGGCCCCTACGAGCAGTACTTC. It translates to CASSSPEWTHGPYEQYF. The J gene is TRBJ2-7, the V gene TRBV7-9; maybe TRBD1 (5 bases). Deletions cut 4 bases from V and 2 bases from J, with 21 bases between. This CDR3 spans 17 amino acids. Germline V gene lookup returns CDR1 SEHNR and CDR2 FQNEAQ (reference sequence).

This clone has only one observation. This sequence joins TRBV7-2 and TRBJ2-1; a possible D gene is TRBD2 (6 bases). The V end lost 5 bases, the J end lost 0 bases, and 17 bases lay between the germline ends. Germline loops: CDR1 SGHTA, CDR2 FQGNSA. The CDR3 is 17 amino acids. CDR3 DNA sequence: TGTGCCAGCAGCCCCCTGGGCGGGATGAGCTCCTACAATGAGCAGTTCTTC. Its protein product is CASSPLGGMSSYNEQFF.

The chain uses TRBV13 and TRBJ2-3; unclear D gene. The length of the CDR3 is 12 residues. V lost 4 bases to trimming and J lost 2 bases, with 4 bases between them. The germline gives CDR1 PRHDT, CDR2 FYEKMQ (reference sequence). CDR3 bases: TGTGCCAGCAGCTACTCCACAGATACGCAGTATTTT. It encodes CASSYSTDTQYF.

Comment on this clone: This sample also contains other DNA sequences that code for the same CDR3. The rearrangement joins TRBV5-6 to TRBJ2-7; TRBD1 matches 11 bases. This CDR3 has 14 amino acids. Germline V gene lookup returns CDR1 SGHDT and CDR2 YYEEEE. V dropped 5 bases and J dropped 3; count of bases not matched to a gene: 4. CDR3 sequence: CASSPGTGGYEQYF. The CDR3 nucleotides read TGTGCCAGCAGTCCCGGGACAGGGGGCTACGAGCAGTACTTC.

The chain joins TRBV9 to TRBJ2-4; D might be TRBD2 (6 bases). The CDR3 sequence is 13 residues long. CDR1 is SGDLS and CDR2 is YYNGEE in the germline V gene. Trimming removed 3 bases at V and 5 bases at J, with 9 bases between. In nucleotides, the CDR3 is TGTGCCAGCAGCGAAGGGACTCAAAACATTCAGTACTTC. It yields the protein CASSEGTQNIQYF.

Note on this clone: This CDR3 is also generated by other DNA sequences in the sample. The chain uses TRBV5-6 and TRBJ2-3; D gene ambiguous. Trimming took 2 bases from V and 2 from J, leaving 3 bases between them. The germline gives CDR1 SGHDT, CDR2 YYEEEE. CDR3 length: 12 residues. The CDR3 coding sequence is TGTGCCAGCAGCTTTTCCACAGATACGCAGTATTTT. As protein: CASSFSTDTQYF.

V usage is TRBV7-9 and J usage is TRBJ2-2; 9 nucleotides align to TRBD2. Looked up from germline, CDR1 is SEHNR and CDR2 is FQNEAQ (reference sequence). This CDR3 comprises 15 residues. The junction had 5 bases not matched to a gene; V was cut back by 4 bases and J by 5 bases. The CDR3 region has the DNA TGTGCCAGCAGCTCCAGACTAGCGGAAACCGGGGAGCTGTTTTTT. It yields the protein CASSSRLAETGELFF.

This chain joins TRBV13 and TRBJ2-5; 9 bases map to TRBD2. The ends lost 4 bases at V and 0 bases at J; junction bases unmatched: 6. The CDR3 runs to 16 residues. Germline CDR1 and CDR2: PRHDT and FYEKMQ (reference sequence). CDR3 in amino acids: CASSSRLAVYQETQYF. CDR3 coding DNA: TGTGCCAGCAGCTCCAGACTAGCGGTGTACCAAGAGACCCAGTACTTC.

This chain uses TRBV28 with TRBJ2-2; D may be TRBD2 (5 bases). This CDR3 has 16 residues. From germline, CDR1 is MDHEN and CDR2 SYDVKM. V lost 6 bases, J lost 3 bases, and 17 bases lay in between. The CDR3 nucleotides are TGTGCCAGCAGCCCACTCTCGGGGATTCACACCGGGGAGCTGTTTTTT. It specifies CASSPLSGIHTGELFF.

Only one count was recorded for this clone. V is TRBV7-9 and J is TRBJ1-1; D is perhaps TRBD1 (5 bases). The germline gives CDR1 SEHNR, CDR2 FQNEAQ (reference sequence). CDR3 length: 17 residues. V was trimmed by 0 bases and J by 0 bases, leaving 14 bases between them. DNA of the CDR3: TGTGCCAGCAGCTTAGCCCCCTTTGCAGGGCTGAACACTGAAGCTTTCTTT. Translated, it gives CASSLAPFAGLNTEAFF.

The chain recombines TRBV5-6 with TRBJ2-3; TRBD1 might be the D (5 bases). Germline loops: CDR1 SGHDT, CDR2 YYEEEE. Trimming shortened V by 6 bases and J by 8 bases, and 13 bases separated the two germline ends. The CDR3 runs to 12 residues. CDR3 nucleotides: TGTGCCAGCAAGCTAGGGGCAGGTACGCAGTATTTT. Encoded protein: CASKLGAGTQYF.

This clone was seen just once. The CDR3 DNA reads TGCGCCAGCAGCCACTCGGACAGGGAATACGAGCAGTACTTC. Protein sequence: CASSHSDREYEQYF. The rearrangement joins TRBV4-3 to TRBJ2-7; TRBD1 matches 8 bases. This CDR3 is built from 14 residues. Per the germline V gene, CDR1 is LGHNA and CDR2 is YSLEER. The junction had 5 bases not matched to a gene; V was cut back by 3 bases and J by 4 bases.